This TCR beta chain comes out of a study of glioma-infiltrating T cells. This clonotype was detected a few times. Its antigen is not identified. Whole-study results and caveats: Tissue-blood divergence was below expectation in non-neoplastic patients, above in gliomas. CDR3 overlap between tissue and blood was very small.

TCR alpha and beta CDR3 regions were amplified from RNA using iRepertoire nested multiplex PCR. One-step reverse transcription and amplification started from approximately 100-400 ng of tissue mRNA or PBMC total RNA. TCRdb called the multiplex PCR reads again in MiXCR, with one record for every CDR3 protein. Of approximately 130,000 distinct CDR3 sequences listed, around 25% are singletons. This TCR was sampled from a human donor with low-grade glioma or glioblastoma, undergoing nonglioma brain surgery, or in good health (not recorded which). The sample was glioma tissue, nonneoplastic brain tissue, or PBMCs (not recorded which).

DNA for the CDR3: TGTGCCAGCAGCCATTGGCAAAACACTGAAGCTTTCTTT. Translating gives CASSHWQNTEAFF. The V call is TRBV14, the J call TRBJ1-1, with D hard to call. Trimming removed 3 bases at V and 2 bases at J, with 7 bases between. Germline assignment: CDR1 SGHDN and CDR2 FVKESK. CDR3 size: 13 residues. Combining the CDR3 with reference TRBV14 and TRBJ1-1 gives the whole variable domain EAGVTQFPSHSVIEKGQTVTLRCDPISGHDNLYWYRRVMGKEIKFLLHFVKESKQDESGMPNNRFLAERTGGTYSTLKVQPAELEDSGVYFCASSHWQNTEAFFGQGTRLTVV.